This TCR beta chain was profiled in a study of blood T cells in healthy people across ages (dated by TCRdb to 2013 to 2016). In the study overall: In model experiments, template switching captured about one uniquely barcoded TCR beta cDNA molecule for every two T cells. To track age-related changes in TCR beta repertoire diversity, the study relied on deep sequencing normalized with unique cDNA molecular identifiers. Donors were grouped into four age groups: young (average about 15 years), middle-aged (less than 40), aged (62) and long-lived (roughly 80). To avoid experimental bias, donors of different ages were randomly spread across the sequencing lanes. Using the same blood draw, the study looked at two additional independent replicas of 1 million unique cDNA reads for two donors, one aged 18 to 29 and the other aged 80 or older.

Systemically healthy Caucasian individuals from Russia, approximately 39 in total and aged roughly 6 to 100 years, were included as donors. Each donor gave 9 to 10 milliliters of peripheral blood, collected into EDTA-treated Vacutainer tubes. PBMCs were isolated by Ficoll-Paque density-gradient centrifugation, with at least 7 million obtained per sample. Trizol reagent was used to extract total RNA from the PBMCs, yielding at least 5 micrograms per sample. For every donor, an aliquot of PBMCs went through flow cytometry to measure the percentages of naive CD45RAhigh/CD27high T cells. As encoded in the germline V gene, CDR1 is KGHDR while CDR2 is SFDVKD. V and J are truncated by 5 bases and 4 bases respectively, leaving an intervening sequence of 12 bases. The CDR3 starts with the cysteine, ends with the phenylalanine, and has 14 residues. Only the CDR3 portion is preserved as DNA: 42 bases, with reading frame beginning at the first base.

What the authors observed across the whole study: The percentage of naive T cells measured by flow cytometry correlated strongly with observed TCR beta diversity. Estimates of total diversity from one million sequenced T cells were regarded as lower bounds and underestimates. Since profiling was done on bulk unsorted PBMCs, naive and antigen-experienced compartments could not be conclusively compared. As age increased, observed TCR beta diversity per million T cells dropped in a roughly linear way, and a significant reduction was already evident by age roughly 36. The long-lived group showed more naive CD4+ T cells, fewer expanded clones and increased TCR diversity than the aged group, suggesting age selection. Because donor CMV infection status was unknown, age-related changes in expanded clonotypes were potentially confounded.

Remarks on this clonotype: The antigen this receptor binds is unknown. Per-base quality was not reported, and no clone a single base away is much larger than it.

The protocol used for the library was 5' RACE. Sequencing relied on an Illumina HiSeq 2500. The second PCR ran for about 7 to 11 cycles and used a J-beta primer mix along with a sample-barcoded 5' primer. A template-switch 5' adaptor carrying 12 random nucleotides introduced a unique molecular identifier onto each TCR beta cDNA molecule. Each sample yielded at least 2.5 million CDR3-containing paired-end reads. First-strand cDNA was synthesized from all RNA with the Mint cDNA synthesis kit, primed by a TRBC-specific oligonucleotide. After uracil-DNA glycosylase treatment, a first 18-cycle PCR used universal primers M1SS and BC2_uni_R on all cDNA. The authors' pipeline ran thus. For normalization, 1 million high-quality reads, each with a distinct molecular identifier, were randomly selected from each sample. Instead of being binned into consensus sequences, reads with shared molecular identifiers were discarded. MiTCR, run with a Q25 quality threshold and the strictest error-elimination algorithm, handled CDR3 identification, clonotype clustering and error correction. A nonparametric unseen species model using Euler transformation provided a lower-bound estimate of total TCR beta diversity. TCRdb ran its own pipeline on the public reads, namely fastp trimming at Q25 and MiXCR clone calling, and kept in-frame beta chains. Identical CDR3 protein sequences are pooled into one entry, listed with their most common genes and DNA. The V and J calls were not made by the authors but by TCRdb's processing. A total of a few hundred thousand distinct CDR3 sequences appear in this sample, 52% of them only once. Over 40% of the sample belongs to the ten largest clones.

Sequences were obtained from blood. This sequence was found in a man in his sixties in good health. The rearrangement combines TRBV24-1 with TRBJ2-3, with TRBD2 perhaps the D gene, on 6 matching bases. The CDR3 region has the sequence CATSVGGLADTQYF. In nucleotide form, the sequence is TGTGCCACCAGTGTCGGAGGGTTGGCAGATACGCAGTATTTT.